The T cell receptor (beta chain) under discussion was sequenced for a study of regulatory T cells in long-lasting Graves disease. Whole-study context: The study counted Graves' disease as persistent given over 5 years of antithyroid drugs and positive TSH receptor antibodies. Study conclusions and caveats: Persistent disease preferred TRBV28, TRBJ1-2 and TRBJ2-5.

Time point denoted: persistent/refractory GD, antithyroid drugs over 5 years with positive TRAb. Scientists built the TCR library using RNA that was extracted from PBMCs. This CDR3 is 12 amino acids long. Trimming shortened V by 5 bases and J by 4 bases, and 8 bases separated the two germline ends. Germline values: CDR1 MDHEN, CDR2 SYDVKM. This clonotype was seen repeatedly, ten times or more. Its cognate antigen is unknown. To make TCR beta libraries, researchers used iRepertoire HTBI primers and Arm-PCR of CDR3 regions. Via MiXCR, TCRdb re-called the multiplex PCR reads, giving one row per CDR3 protein. The sample holds roughly 700,000 distinct CDR3 sequences, roughly 30% seen once.

The chain employs TRBV28 and TRBJ2-5; no firm D call. The source material was peripheral blood mononuclear cells (PBMCs), sampled when the disease was refractory, from a patient treated with antithyroid drugs. The sequence was obtained from a female donor with Graves disease. The CDR3 loop reads CASSEVGETQYF. CDR3 in DNA: TGTGCCAGCAGTGAGGTCGGAGAGACCCAGTACTTC. Supplemented by reference TRBV28 and TRBJ2-5, the full variable domain reads DVKVTQSSRYLVKRTGEKVFLECVQDMDHENMFWYRQDPGLGLRLIYFSYDVKMKEKGDIPEGYSVSREKKERFSLILESASTNQTSMYLCASSEVGETQYFGPGTRLLVL.